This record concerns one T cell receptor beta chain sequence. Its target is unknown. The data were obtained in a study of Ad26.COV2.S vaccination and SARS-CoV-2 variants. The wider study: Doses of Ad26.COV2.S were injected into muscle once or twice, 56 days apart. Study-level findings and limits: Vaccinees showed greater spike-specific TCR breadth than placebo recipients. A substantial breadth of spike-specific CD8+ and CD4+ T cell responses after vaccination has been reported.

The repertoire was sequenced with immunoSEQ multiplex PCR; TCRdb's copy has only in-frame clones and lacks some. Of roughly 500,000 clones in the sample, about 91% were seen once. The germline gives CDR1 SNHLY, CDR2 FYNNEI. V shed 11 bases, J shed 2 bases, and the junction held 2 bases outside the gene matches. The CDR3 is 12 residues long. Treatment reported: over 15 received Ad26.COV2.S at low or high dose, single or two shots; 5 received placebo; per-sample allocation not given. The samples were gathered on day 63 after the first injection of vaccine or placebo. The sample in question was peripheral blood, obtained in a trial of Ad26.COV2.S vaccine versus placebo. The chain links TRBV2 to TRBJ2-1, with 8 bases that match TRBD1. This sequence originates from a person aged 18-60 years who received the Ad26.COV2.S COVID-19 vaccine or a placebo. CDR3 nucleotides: TGTGCCGGACAGGGACCCTACAATGAGCAGTTCTTC. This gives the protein CAGQGPYNEQFF.